The source of this TCR beta chain is a study of blood T cell repertoires in COVID-19. Study-wide background: Researchers got acute and convalescent COVID-19 samples from the United States, Italy and Spain. Sources were T cells, B-cell-depleted T cells, or PBMCs; the material itself was cDNA or gDNA.

Per the study methods: Cell counts per sample came from amplifying reference gene primers. The protocol was immunoSEQ multiplex PCR, while the TCRdb copy is restricted to in-frame clones and leaves out a portion. V and J calls and clone size are those listed in that table; D and trimming were worked out from the DNA. The sample carries around 310,000 clones, around 89% recorded once. Patients in Seattle were enrolled during active infection, then followed longitudinally. The receptor was isolated from a middle-aged woman with COVID-19, enrolled during active disease. What was sequenced was peripheral blood.

CDR3 coding DNA: TGTGCCAGCAGCGTAGACCTCACCGGGGATTCACCCCTCCACTTT. It translates to CASSVDLTGDSPLHF. V usage is TRBV9 and J usage is TRBJ1-6; D uncertain. Trimming took 0 bases from V and 8 from J, leaving 12 bases between them. CDR3 length: 15 amino acids. Germline V CDR1 and CDR2: SGDLS, YYNGEE.